This TCR beta chain appears in the sequencing data of a study of T cell responses to AZD1222 COVID-19 vaccine. General study results and limits: Distributed over spike, vaccine-associated CD4 TCRs predominated at 160-218 and 743-854. Repertoire collection took place solely once the T cell response had peaked.

Remarks on this clone: Its cognate antigen is unknown.

Using immunoSEQ multiplex PCR, the repertoire was profiled, and TCRdb retains in-frame clones only, with some absent. The sample consists of fewer than 150,000 clones, roughly 93% of them appearing once. The germline V gene encodes CDR1 LGHNA and CDR2 YNFKEQ. V was shortened by 1 base and J by 5 bases, with 11 bases between the two germline ends. The CDR3 contains 14 residues. The TCR sequence derives from an adult in good health. The source was peripheral blood, collected on day 0 of AZD1222 vaccination. The rearrangement uses TRBV4-2 and TRBJ2-5; TRBD2 might be the D (6 bases). CDR3 sequence reads: CASSQGAGRETQYF. CDR3 nucleotides: TGTGCCAGCAGCCAAGGGGCAGGGAGGGAGACCCAGTACTTC.